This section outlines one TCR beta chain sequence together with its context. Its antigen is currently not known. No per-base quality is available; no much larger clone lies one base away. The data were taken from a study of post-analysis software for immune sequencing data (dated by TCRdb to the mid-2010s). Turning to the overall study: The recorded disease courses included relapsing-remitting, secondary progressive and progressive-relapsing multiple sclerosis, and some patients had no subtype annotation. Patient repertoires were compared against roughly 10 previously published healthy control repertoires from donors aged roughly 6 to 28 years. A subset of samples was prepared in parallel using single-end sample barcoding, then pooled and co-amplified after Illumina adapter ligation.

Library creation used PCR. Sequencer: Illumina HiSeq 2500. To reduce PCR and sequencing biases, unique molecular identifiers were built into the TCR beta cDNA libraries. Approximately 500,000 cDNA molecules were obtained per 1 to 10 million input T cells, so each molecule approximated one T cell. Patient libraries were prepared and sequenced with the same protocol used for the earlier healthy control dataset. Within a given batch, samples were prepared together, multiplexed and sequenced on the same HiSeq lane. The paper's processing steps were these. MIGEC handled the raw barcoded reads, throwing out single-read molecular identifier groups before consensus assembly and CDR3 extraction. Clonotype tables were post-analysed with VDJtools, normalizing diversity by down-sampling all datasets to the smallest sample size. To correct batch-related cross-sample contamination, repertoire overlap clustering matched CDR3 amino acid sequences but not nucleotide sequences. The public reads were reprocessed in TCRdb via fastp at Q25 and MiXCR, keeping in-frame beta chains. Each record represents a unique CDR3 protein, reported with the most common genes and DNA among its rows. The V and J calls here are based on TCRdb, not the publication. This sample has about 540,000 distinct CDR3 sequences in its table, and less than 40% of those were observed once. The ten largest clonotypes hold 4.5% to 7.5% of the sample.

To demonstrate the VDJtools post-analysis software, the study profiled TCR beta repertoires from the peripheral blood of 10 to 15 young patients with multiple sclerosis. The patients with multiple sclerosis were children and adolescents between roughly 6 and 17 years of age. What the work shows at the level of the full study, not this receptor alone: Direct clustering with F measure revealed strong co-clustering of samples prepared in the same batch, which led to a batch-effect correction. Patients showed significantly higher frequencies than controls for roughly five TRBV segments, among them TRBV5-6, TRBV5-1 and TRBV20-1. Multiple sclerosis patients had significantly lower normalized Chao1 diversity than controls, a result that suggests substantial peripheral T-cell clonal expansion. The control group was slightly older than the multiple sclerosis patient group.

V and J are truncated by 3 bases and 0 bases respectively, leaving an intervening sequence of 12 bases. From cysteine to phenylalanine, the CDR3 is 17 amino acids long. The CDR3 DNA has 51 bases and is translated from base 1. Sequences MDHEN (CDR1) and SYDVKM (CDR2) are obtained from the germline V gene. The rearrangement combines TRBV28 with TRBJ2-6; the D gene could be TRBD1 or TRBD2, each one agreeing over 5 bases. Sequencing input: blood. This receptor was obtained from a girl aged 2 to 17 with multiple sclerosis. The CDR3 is CASSFRDGTSGANVLTF. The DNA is TGTGCCAGCAGTTTCAGGGACGGGACCTCTGGGGCCAACGTCCTGACTTTC. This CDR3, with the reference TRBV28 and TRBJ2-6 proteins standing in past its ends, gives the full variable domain DVKVTQSSRYLVKRTGEKVFLECVQDMDHENMFWYRQDPGLGLRLIYFSYDVKMKEKGDIPEGYSVSREKKERFSLILESASTNQTSMYLCASSFRDGTSGANVLTFGAGSRLTVL.